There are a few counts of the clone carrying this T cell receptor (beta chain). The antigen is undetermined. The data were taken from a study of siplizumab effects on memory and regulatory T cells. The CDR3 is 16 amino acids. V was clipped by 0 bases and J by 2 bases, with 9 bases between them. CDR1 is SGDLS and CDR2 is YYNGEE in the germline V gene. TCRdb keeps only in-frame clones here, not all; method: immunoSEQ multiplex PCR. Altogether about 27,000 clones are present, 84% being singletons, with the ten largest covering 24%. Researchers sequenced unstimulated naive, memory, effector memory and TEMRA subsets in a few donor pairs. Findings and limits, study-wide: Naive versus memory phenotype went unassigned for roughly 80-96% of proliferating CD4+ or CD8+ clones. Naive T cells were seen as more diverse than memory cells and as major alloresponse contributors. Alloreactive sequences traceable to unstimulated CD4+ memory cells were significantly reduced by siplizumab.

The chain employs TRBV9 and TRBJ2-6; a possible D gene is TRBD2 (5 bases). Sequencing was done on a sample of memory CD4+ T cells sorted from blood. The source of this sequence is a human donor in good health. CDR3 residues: CASSVGWETGANVLTF. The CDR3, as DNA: TGTGCCAGCAGCGTAGGGTGGGAGACTGGGGCCAACGTCCTGACTTTC.